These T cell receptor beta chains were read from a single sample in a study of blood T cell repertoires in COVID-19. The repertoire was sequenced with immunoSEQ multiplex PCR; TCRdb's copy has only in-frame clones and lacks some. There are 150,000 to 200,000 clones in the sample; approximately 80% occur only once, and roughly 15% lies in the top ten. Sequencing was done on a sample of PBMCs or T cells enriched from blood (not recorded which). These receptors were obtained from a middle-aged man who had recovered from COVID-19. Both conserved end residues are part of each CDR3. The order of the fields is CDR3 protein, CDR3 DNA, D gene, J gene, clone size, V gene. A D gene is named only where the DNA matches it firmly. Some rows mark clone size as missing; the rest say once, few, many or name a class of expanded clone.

CASSRLNEQFF	TGTGCCAGCAGTCGACTCAATGAGCAGTTCTTC	NA	TRBJ2-1	NA	TRBV12-3/TRBV12-4
CAWAAWPSYNEQFF	TGTGCCTGGGCTGCTTGGCCCTCCTACAATGAGCAGTTCTTC	NA	TRBJ2-1	NA	TRBV30
CATALDRGTEQYF	TGTGCCACAGCTTTGGACAGGGGTACGGAGCAGTACTTC	TRBD1	TRBJ2-7	NA	TRBV19
CASSSGQGMGGYTF	TGTGCCAGCAGCTCGGGACAGGGGATGGGTGGCTACACCTTC	TRBD1	TRBJ1-2	NA	TRBV11-2
CSVESGHDQPQHF	TGCAGCGTTGAGTCAGGTCACGATCAGCCCCAGCATTTT	NA	TRBJ1-5	NA	TRBV29-1
CASSLVGVSGNTIYF	TGTGCCAGCAGCTTGGTGGGCGTCTCTGGAAACACCATATATTTT	NA	TRBJ1-3	NA	TRBV5-6
CASSLGRGRMAPLHF	TGTGCCAGCAGCTTGGGCAGGGGAAGGATGGCACCCCTCCACTTT	NA	TRBJ1-6	NA	TRBV5-6
CASSPDLGRGYGYTF	TGTGCCAGCTCACCCGACTTGGGGAGAGGCTATGGCTACACCTTC	NA	TRBJ1-2	NA	TRBV18
CASSLAPVNTEAFF	TGCGCCAGCAGCTTGGCCCCGGTGAACACTGAAGCTTTCTTT	NA	TRBJ1-1	NA	TRBV5-1
CASSLTASPLHF	TGTGCCAGCAGTTTAACAGCCTCACCCCTCCACTTT	NA	TRBJ1-6	NA	TRBV28
CASSESFSRQGWQYF	TGCGCCAGCAGTGAGTCATTCTCCCGGCAGGGGTGGCAGTACTTC	NA	TRBJ2-7	few	TRBV10-2